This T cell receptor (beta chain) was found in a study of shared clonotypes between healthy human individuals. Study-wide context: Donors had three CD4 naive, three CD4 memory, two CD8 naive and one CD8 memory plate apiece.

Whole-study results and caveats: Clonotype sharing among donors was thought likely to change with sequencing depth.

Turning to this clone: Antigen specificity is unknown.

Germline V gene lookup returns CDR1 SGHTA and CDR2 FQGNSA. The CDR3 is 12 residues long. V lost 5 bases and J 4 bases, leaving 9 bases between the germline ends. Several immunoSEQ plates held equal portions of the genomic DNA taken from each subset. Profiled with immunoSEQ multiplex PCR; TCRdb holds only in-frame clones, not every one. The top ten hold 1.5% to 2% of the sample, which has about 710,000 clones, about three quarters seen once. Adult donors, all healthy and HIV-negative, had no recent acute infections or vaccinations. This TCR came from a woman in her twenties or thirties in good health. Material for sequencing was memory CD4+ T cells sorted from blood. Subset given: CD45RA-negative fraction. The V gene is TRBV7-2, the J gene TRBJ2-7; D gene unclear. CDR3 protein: CASSRSHYEQYF. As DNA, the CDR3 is TGTGCCAGCAGCCGGAGCCATTACGAGCAGTACTTC.